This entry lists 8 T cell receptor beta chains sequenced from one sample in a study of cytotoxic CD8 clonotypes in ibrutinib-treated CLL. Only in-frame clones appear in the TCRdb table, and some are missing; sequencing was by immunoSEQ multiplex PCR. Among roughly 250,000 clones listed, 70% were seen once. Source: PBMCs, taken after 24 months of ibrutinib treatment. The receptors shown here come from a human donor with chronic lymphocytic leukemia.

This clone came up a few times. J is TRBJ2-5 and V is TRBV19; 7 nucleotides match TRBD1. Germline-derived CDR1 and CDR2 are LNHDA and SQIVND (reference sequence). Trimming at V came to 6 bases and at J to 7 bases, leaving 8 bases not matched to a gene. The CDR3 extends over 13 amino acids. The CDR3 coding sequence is TGTGCCAGTAGAACCGGGACAGATGTGACCCAGTACTTC. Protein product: CASRTGTDVTQYF. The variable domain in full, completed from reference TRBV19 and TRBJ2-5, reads DGGITQSPKYLFRKEGQNVTLSCEQNLNHDAMYWYRQDPGQGLRLIYYSQIVNDFQKGDIAEGYSVSREKKESFPLTVTSAQKNPTAFYLCASRTGTDVTQYFGPGTRLLVL.

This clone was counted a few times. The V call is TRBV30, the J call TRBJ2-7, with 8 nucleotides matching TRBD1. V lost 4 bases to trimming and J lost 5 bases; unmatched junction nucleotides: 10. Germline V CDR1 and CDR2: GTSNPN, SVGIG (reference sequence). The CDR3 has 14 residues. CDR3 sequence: CAWTFGQGPHEQYF. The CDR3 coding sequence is TGTGCCTGGACTTTCGGACAGGGCCCCCACGAGCAGTACTTC.

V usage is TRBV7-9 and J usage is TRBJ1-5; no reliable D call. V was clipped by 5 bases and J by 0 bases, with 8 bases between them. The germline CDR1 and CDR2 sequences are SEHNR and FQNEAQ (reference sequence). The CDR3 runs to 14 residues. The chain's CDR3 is CASSLGYSNQPQHF. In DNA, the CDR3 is TGTGCCAGCAGCCTCGGTTATAGCAATCAGCCCCAGCATTTT.

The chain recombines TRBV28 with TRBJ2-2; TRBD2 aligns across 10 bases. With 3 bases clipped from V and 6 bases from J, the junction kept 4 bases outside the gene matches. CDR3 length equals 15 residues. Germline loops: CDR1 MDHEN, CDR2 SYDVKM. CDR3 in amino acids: CASSFQREGPGELFF. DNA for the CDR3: TGTGCCAGCAGTTTCCAGCGGGAGGGCCCCGGGGAGCTGTTTTTT.

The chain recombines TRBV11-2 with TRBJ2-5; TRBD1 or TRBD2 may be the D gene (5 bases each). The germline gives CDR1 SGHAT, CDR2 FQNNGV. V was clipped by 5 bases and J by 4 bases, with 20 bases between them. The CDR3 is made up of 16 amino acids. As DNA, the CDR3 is TGTGCCAGCAGCCCGAGCGGACATACCCTCGGAGAGACCCAGTACTTC. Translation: CASSPSGHTLGETQYF.

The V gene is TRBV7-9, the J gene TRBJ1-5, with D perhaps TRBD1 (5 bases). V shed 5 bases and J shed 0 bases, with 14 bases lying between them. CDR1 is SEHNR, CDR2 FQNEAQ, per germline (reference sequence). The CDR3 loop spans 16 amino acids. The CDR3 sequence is CASSTRGVNSNQPQHF. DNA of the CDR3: TGTGCCAGCAGCACAAGGGGCGTTAATAGCAATCAGCCCCAGCATTTT.

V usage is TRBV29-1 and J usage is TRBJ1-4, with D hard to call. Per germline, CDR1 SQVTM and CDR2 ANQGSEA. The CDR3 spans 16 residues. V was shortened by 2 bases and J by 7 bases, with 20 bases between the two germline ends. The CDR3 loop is CSVERRALGKFEKLFF. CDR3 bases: TGCAGCGTTGAAAGGAGAGCGCTCGGGAAATTTGAAAAACTGTTTTTT.

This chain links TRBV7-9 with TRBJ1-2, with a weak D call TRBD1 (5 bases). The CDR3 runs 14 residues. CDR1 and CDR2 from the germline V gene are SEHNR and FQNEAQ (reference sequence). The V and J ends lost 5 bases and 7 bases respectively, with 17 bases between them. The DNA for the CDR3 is TGTGCCAGCAGCACGCCACTGGCCGGGGGTGGCTACACCTTC. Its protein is CASSTPLAGGGYTF.